The 15 T cell receptor beta chains given below trace back to one sample, sequenced in a study of blood T cell repertoires in COVID-19. Data came from immunoSEQ multiplex PCR; TCRdb stores just in-frame clones and leaves some out. Of more than 300,000 clones listed, around 92% are singletons. Sequenced sample: peripheral blood. The receptor set was obtained from a young woman with COVID-19, enrolled during active disease.

The chain is built from TRBV6-6 and TRBJ2-7, with TRBD1 as a possible D gene (5 bases). The germline V gene has CDR1 MNHNY and CDR2 SVGAGI (reference sequence). Trimming removed 0 bases from V and 2 bases from J, with 14 bases in between. The CDR3 contains 16 residues. The DNA of the CDR3 is TGTGCCAGCAGTTACTCGATCCCCACAGGCCCCTACGAGCAGTACGTC. Translation gives CASSYSIPTGPYEQYV.

This clone has more than one count but fewer than ten. The rearrangement joins TRBV23-1 to TRBJ2-5; 7 bases line up with TRBD1. TRBV23-1 counts as an open reading frame of uncertain function. Trimming cost V 2 bases and J 2 bases; bases outside gene matches: 17. The CDR3 sequence is 19 residues long. The CDR3 DNA is TGCGCCAGCAGTCAAATCGGCAGGGGGAGTTCGGCGGCTCAAGAGACCCAGTACTTC. Residues: CASSQIGRGSSAAQETQYF.

This chain joins TRBV2 and TRBJ1-1; D perhaps matches TRBD1 (5 bases). Trimming left V 4 bases short and J 1 base short, with 7 bases between. Per germline, CDR1 SNHLY and CDR2 FYNNEI. CDR3 length: 13 amino acids. The DNA for the CDR3 is TGTGCCAGCAGTGGGGACTGGAACACTGAAGCTTTCTTT. Its protein product is CASSGDWNTEAFF.

The chain couples TRBV6-5 to TRBJ1-2; D gene ambiguous. This CDR3 spans 13 amino acids. The ends were cut back, 5 bases at V and 4 bases at J, with 11 bases in the middle. Germline CDR1 MNHEY, CDR2 SVGAGI. In DNA form, the CDR3 reads TGTGCCAGCAGTACGAGGGCCATCTATGGCTACACCTTC. Protein: CASSTRAIYGYTF.

In its sample, this clone was seen once. The rearrangement uses TRBV6-5 and TRBJ1-4; 9 bases are shared with TRBD1. Per the germline V gene, CDR1 is MNHEY and CDR2 is SVGAGI. This CDR3 is 12 amino acids long. Trimming at V came to 6 bases and at J to 7 bases, leaving 0 bases not matched to a gene. CDR3 protein: CASRDRGEKLFF. The CDR3 bases are TGTGCCAGCAGGGACAGGGGTGAAAAACTGTTTTTT.

The chain uses TRBV5-1 and TRBJ2-2; D is uncertain. The CDR3 totals 15 residues. The germline CDR1 and CDR2 sequences are SGHRS and YFSETQ. With 0 bases removed from V and 4 bases from J, the gap between germline ends came to 10 bases. The CDR3 loop is CASSLETSSTGELFF. As DNA, the CDR3 is TGCGCCAGCAGCTTGGAAACATCTTCCACCGGGGAGCTGTTTTTT. The full variable domain, completed using reference TRBV5-1 and TRBJ2-2, is KAGVTQTPRYLIKTRGQQVTLSCSPISGHRSVSWYQQTPGQGLQFLFEYFSETQRNKGNFPGRFSGRQFSNSRSEMNVSTLELGDSALYLCASSLETSSTGELFFGEGSRLTVL.

The genes are TRBV7-9 and TRBJ1-1; D possibly corresponds to TRBD1 (6 bases). V was shortened by 6 bases and J by 1 base, with 15 bases between the two germline ends. The CDR3 runs 15 residues. CDR1 SEHNR and CDR2 FQNEAQ come from the germline V gene (reference sequence). CDR3 sequence (DNA): TGTGCCAGCAGACCAGGGGCGTATAAGAACACTGAAGCTTTCTTT. Protein sequence: CASRPGAYKNTEAFF.

The gene calls are TRBV7-3 and TRBJ2-7; D gene uncertain. Germline CDR1 reads SGHTA; CDR2 reads FQGTGA. There are 15 residues in the CDR3. The V end lost 2 bases, the J end lost 0 bases, and 11 bases lay between the germline ends. The CDR3: CASSLHPGSSYEQYF. The DNA for the CDR3 is TGTGCCAGCAGCTTACATCCCGGGTCCTCCTACGAGCAGTACTTC. Full variable domain (missing parts from reference TRBV7-3 and TRBJ2-7): GAGVSQTPSNKVTEKGKYVELRCDPISGHTALYWYRQSLGQGPEFLIYFQGTGAADDSGLPNDRFFAVRPEGSVSTLKIQRTERGDSAVYLCASSLHPGSSYEQYFGPGTRLTVT.

A remark on this clone: The same CDR3 also results from other DNA sequences found in this sample. This sequence joins TRBV7-2 and TRBJ2-5; no clear D gene. Trimming removed 5 bases from V and 1 base from J, with 11 bases in between. The CDR3 consists of 14 residues. Germline V lookup: CDR1 SGHTA, CDR2 FQGNSA. This CDR3 reads CASSPQTPQETQYF. The DNA for the CDR3 is TGTGCCAGCAGCCCCCAGACACCCCAAGAGACCCAGTACTTC.

The gene calls are TRBV4-1 and TRBJ1-4; TRBD1 matches at 7 bases. Trimming cost V 4 bases and J 0 bases; bases outside gene matches: 20. The CDR3 length is 21 residues. CDR1 and CDR2 (germline): MGHRA, YSYEKL. The CDR3 here is CASSLGPPDRPLISTNEKLFF. The CDR3 DNA reads as TGCGCCAGCAGCCTGGGACCACCGGACAGGCCCCTGATTTCAACTAATGAAAAACTGTTTTTT.

The V call is TRBV18, the J call TRBJ2-5, with TRBD1 matching over 9 bases. Germline values: CDR1 KGHSH, CDR2 LQKENI. V lost 4 bases to trimming and J lost 1 base; unmatched junction nucleotides: 1. This CDR3 has 14 amino acids. The CDR3 bases are TGTGCCAGCTCACGGACAGGGGCCCAAGAGACCCAGTACTTC. It codes for CASSRTGAQETQYF. Based on the CDR3 plus reference TRBV18 and TRBJ2-5, the full variable domain is NAGVMQNPRHLVRRRGQEARLRCSPMKGHSHVYWYRQLPEEGLKFMVYLQKENIIDESGMPKERFSAEFPKEGPSILRIQQVVRGDSAAYFCASSRTGAQETQYFGPGTRLLVL.

The chain recombines TRBV11-3 with TRBJ1-1; TRBD1 aligns across 7 bases. V was clipped by 5 bases and J by 2 bases; unmatched bases: 5. Germline CDR1 SGHNT, CDR2 YENEEA. The CDR3 extends over 14 amino acids. DNA of the CDR3: TGTGCCAGCAGCCCAGGGACAGCAAACACTGAAGCTTTCTTT. Protein: CASSPGTANTEAFF. Variable domain in full (rest from reference TRBV11-3 and TRBJ1-1): EAGVVQSPRYKIIEKKQPVAFWCNPISGHNTLYWYLQNLGQGPELLIRYENEEAVDDSQLPKDRFSAERLKGVDSTLKIQPAELGDSAVYLCASSPGTANTEAFFGQGTRLTVV.

This clone was observed a handful of times. The chain carries TRBV6-6 and TRBJ1-4, with D maybe TRBD1 (6 bases). V was cut by 2 bases and J by 3 bases, with 10 bases left in between. The CDR3 totals 15 residues. Per germline, CDR1 MNHNY and CDR2 SVGAGI (reference sequence). The DNA of the CDR3 is TGTGCCAGCAGTTACGGGGGGGGCTCTAATGAAAAACTGTTTTTT. Protein: CASSYGGGSNEKLFF.

This chain joins TRBV6-1 and TRBJ1-3; the D gene is possibly TRBD1 (5 bases). Germline CDR1 MNHNS, CDR2 SASEGT. The CDR3 has 15 amino acids. The V gene lost 2 bases and the J gene lost 4 bases, with 12 bases spanning the gap. CDR3 bases: TGTGCCAGCAGTGAACAGGGTGCCATGGGAAACACCATATATTTT. This translates into CASSEQGAMGNTIYF.

The V call is TRBV29-1, the J call TRBJ2-2; TRBD1 matches at 11 bases. This CDR3 is built from 15 residues. V gave up 6 bases and J gave up 6 bases; unmatched junction bases: 9. Germline lookup yields CDR1 SQVTM and CDR2 ANQGSEA. The CDR3 sequence: CSVESDRGRAGELFF. CDR3 nucleotide sequence: TGCAGCGTAGAGTCGGACAGGGGGCGGGCCGGGGAGCTGTTTTTT.